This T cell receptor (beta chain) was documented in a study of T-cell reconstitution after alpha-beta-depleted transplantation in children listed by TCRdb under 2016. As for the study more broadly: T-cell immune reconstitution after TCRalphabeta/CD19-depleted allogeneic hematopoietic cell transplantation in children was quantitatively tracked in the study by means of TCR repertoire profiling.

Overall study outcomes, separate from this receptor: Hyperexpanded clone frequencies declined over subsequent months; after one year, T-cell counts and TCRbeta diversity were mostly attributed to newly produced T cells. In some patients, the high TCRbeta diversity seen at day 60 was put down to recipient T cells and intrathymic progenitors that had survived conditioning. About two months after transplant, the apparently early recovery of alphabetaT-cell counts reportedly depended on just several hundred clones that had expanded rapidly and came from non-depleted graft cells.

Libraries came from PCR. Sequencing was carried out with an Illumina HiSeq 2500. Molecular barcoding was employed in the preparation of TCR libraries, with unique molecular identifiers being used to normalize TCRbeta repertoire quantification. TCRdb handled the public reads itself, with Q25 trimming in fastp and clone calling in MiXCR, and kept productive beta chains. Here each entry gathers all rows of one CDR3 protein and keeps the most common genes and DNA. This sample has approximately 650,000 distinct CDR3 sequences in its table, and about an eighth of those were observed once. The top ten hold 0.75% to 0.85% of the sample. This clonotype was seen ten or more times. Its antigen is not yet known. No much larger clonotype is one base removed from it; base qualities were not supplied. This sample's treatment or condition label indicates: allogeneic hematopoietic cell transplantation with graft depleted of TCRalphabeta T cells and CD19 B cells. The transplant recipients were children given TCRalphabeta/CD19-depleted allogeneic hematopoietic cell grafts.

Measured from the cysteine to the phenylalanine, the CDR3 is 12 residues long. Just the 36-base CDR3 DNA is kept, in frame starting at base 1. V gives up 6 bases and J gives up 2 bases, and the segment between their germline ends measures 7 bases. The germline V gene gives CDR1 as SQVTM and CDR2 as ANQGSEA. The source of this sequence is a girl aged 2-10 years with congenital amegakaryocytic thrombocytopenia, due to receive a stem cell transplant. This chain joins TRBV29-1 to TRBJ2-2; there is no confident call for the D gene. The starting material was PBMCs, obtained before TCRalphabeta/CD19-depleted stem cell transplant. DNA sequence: TGCAGCGTCCAGGCTAACACCGGGGAGCTGTTTTTT. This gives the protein CSVQANTGELFF.